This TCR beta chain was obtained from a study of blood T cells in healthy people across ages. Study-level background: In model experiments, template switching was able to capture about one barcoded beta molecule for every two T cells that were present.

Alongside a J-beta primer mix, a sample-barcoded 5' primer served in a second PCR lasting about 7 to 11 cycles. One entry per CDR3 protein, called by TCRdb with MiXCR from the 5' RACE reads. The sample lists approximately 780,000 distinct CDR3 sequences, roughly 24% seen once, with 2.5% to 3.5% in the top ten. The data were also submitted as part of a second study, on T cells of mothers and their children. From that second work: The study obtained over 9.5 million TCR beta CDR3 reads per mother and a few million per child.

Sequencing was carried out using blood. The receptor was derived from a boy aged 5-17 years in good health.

The CDR3 region is CASRRQGWYGYTF. CDR3 nucleotides: TGTGCCAGCAGAAGACAGGGGTGGTATGGCTACACCTTC. The genes are TRBV28 and TRBJ1-2; 8 bases map to TRBD1. The length of the CDR3 is 13 residues. Germline V gives CDR1 MDHEN, CDR2 SYDVKM. With V trimmed by 6 bases and J by 5 bases, 5 bases remained unmatched.